The entry below describes one TCR beta chain. What it binds is unknown. This sample is part of a study of cytomegalovirus exposure and HLA in healthy donors. A roughly 120-subject validation cohort, separate from the approximately 610-subject first cohort, supplied the donors. Method: immunoSEQ multiplex PCR; TCRdb's copy keeps in-frame clones and lacks some. The sample lists 200,000 to 250,000 clones, just over 90% occurring once. V lost 4 bases and J 9 bases, leaving 25 bases between the germline ends. The germline V gene encodes CDR1 SGHTA and CDR2 FQGTGA. This CDR3 has 17 residues. Findings of the study overall: The study labeled roughly 160 TCR beta chains cytomegalovirus-associated.

The TCR was taken from a woman aged 18 to 35 in good health and CMV-seronegative. Sequencing input: PBMCs. V and J are TRBV7-3 and TRBJ1-5; possibly TRBD1 for D (6 bases). The CDR3 sequence is CASSSGDRLAALGPQHF. The CDR3 coding sequence is TGTGCCAGCAGCTCAGGAGACAGGTTGGCTGCTCTAGGGCCCCAGCATTTT.